This TCR beta chain is from a study of cytomegalovirus exposure and HLA in healthy donors. The wider study: Falling in the Caucasian-associated ancestry cluster were about 80% of approximately 400 genotyped donors.

Overall study results and limits: Presence/absence analyses supposed approximately even sequencing depth among donors.

A note on this clone: The antigen remains undetermined.

Both 60 Vbeta primers and 13 Jbeta primers went into the PCR. Clones were sequenced by immunoSEQ multiplex PCR, and TCRdb holds only the in-frame ones, with some missing. The sample lists roughly 160,000 clones, 71% occurring once. The length of the CDR3 is 15 residues. J was trimmed by 3 bases and V by 4 bases; bases with no gene match: 9. Germline CDR1 and CDR2: MGHRA and YSYEKL. This clonotype was obtained from a woman in her twenties or thirties in good health and CMV-seronegative. The sequenced sample was PBMCs. The chain links TRBV4-1 to TRBJ2-7; 7 bases match TRBD2. The CDR3 DNA reads TGCGCCAGCAGCCCCGTAGCGGGTTTAAACTACGAGCAGTACTTC. This gives the protein CASSPVAGLNYEQYF.